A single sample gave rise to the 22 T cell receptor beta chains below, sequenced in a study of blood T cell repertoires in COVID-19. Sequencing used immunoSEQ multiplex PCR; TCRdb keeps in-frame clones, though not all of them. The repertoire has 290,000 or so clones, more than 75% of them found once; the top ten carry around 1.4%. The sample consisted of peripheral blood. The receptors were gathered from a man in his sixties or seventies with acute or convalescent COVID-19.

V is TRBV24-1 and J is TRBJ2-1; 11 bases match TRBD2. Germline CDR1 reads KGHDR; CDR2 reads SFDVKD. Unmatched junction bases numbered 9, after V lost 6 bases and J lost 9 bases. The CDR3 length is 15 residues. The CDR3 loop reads CATSHTSGGIIEQFF. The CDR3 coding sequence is TGTGCCACCAGTCATACTAGCGGGGGAATTATTGAGCAGTTCTTC.

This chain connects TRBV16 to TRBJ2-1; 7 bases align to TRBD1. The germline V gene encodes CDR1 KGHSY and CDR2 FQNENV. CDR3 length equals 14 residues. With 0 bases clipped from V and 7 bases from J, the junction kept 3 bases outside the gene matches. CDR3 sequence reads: CASSQSQGVNEQFF. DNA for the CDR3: TGTGCCAGCAGCCAATCCCAGGGGGTTAATGAGCAGTTCTTC.

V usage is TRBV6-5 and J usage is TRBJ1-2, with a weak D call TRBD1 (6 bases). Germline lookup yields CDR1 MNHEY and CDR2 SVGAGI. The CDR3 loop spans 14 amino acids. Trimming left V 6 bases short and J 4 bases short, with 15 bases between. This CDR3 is CASRTPGVGYGYTF. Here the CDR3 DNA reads TGTGCCAGCAGGACCCCAGGGGTGGGCTATGGCTACACCTTC.

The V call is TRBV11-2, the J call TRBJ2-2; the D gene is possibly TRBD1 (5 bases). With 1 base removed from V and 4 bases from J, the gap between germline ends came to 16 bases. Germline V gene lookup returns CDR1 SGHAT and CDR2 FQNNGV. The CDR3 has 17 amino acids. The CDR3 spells CASSLVIRVWGTGELFF. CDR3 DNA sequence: TGTGCCAGCAGCTTAGTCATCAGGGTTTGGGGCACCGGGGAGCTGTTTTTT.

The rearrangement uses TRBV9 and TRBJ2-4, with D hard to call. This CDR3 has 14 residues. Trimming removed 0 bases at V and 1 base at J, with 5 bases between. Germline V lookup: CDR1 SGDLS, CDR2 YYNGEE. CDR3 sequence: CASSVGEAKNIQYF. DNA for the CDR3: TGTGCCAGCAGCGTAGGAGAGGCCAAAAACATTCAGTACTTC.

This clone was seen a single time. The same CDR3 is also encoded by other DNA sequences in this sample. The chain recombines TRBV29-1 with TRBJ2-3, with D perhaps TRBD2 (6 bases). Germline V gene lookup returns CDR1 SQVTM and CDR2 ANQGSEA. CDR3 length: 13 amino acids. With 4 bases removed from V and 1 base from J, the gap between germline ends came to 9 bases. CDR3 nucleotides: TGCAGCGTTGGGCGGGGCGGCACAGATACGCAGTATTTT. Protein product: CSVGRGGTDTQYF.

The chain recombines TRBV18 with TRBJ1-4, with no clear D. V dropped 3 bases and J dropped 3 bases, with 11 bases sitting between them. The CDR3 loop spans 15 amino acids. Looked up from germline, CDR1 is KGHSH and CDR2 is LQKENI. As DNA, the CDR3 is TGTGCCAGCTCACCCCTTTTGGGAGCTAATGAAAAACTGTTTTTT. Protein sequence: CASSPLLGANEKLFF.

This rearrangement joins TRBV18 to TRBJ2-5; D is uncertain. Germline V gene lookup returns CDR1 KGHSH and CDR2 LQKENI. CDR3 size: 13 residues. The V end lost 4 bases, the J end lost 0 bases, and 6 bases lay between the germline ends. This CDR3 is CASSRQYQETQYF. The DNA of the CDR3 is TGTGCCAGCTCACGCCAGTACCAAGAGACCCAGTACTTC.

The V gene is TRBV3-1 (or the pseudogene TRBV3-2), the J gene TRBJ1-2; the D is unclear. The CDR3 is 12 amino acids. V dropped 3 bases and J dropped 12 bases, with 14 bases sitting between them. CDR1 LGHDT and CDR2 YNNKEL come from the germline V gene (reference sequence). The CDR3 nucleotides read TGTGCCAGCAGCCACCAAAGGACGGGAAACACCTTC. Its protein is CASSHQRTGNTF.

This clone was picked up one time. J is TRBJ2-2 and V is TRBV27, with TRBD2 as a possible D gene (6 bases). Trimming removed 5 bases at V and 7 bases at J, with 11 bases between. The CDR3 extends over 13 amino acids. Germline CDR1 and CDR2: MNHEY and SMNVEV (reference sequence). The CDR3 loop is CASSLRRDGELFF. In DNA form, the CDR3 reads TGTGCCAGCAGTCTTCGGCGGGACGGGGAGCTGTTTTTT.

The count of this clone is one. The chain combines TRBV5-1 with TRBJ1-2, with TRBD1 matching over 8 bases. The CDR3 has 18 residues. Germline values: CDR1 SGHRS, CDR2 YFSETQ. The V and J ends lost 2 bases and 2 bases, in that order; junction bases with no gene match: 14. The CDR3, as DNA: TGCGCCAGCAGCTTATCCGGGACAGGTGGACCACAGAACTATGGCTACACCTTC. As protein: CASSLSGTGGPQNYGYTF.

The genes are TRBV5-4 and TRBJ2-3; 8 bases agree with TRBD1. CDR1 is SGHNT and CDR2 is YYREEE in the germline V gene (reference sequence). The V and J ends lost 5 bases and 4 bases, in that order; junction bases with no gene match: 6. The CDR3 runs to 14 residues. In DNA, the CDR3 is TGTGCCAGCAGGCCGAACAGGGGGGCAGATACGCAGTATTTT. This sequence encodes CASRPNRGADTQYF.

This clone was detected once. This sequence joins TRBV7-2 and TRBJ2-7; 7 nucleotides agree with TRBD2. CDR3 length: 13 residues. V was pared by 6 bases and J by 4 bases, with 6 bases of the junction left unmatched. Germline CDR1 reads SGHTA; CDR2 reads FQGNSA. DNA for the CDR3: TGTGCCAGCAGTGCTAGCGGTAGTTACGAGCAGTACTTC. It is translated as CASSASGSYEQYF.

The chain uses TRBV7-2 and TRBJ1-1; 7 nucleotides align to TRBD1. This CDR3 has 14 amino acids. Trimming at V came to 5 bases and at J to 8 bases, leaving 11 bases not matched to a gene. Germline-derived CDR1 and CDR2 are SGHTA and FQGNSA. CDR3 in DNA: TGTGCCAGCAGCCGCACGCCGGGACAGAAGGAAGCTTTCTTT. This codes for CASSRTPGQKEAFF.

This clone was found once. The CDR3 nucleotides are TGTGCCAGCAGCCCTACAGGCAACACTGAAGCTTTCTTT. Protein product: CASSPTGNTEAFF. V usage is TRBV3-1 (or the pseudogene TRBV3-2) and J usage is TRBJ1-1; tentative D call: TRBD1 (5 bases). Trimming removed 4 bases at V and 2 bases at J, with 8 bases between. Germline assignment: CDR1 LGHDT and CDR2 YNNKEL (reference sequence). There are 13 residues in the CDR3.

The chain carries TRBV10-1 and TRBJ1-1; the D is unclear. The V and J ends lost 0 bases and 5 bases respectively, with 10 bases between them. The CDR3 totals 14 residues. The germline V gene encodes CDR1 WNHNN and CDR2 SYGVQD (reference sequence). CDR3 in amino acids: CASSESTGVTEAFF. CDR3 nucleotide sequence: TGCGCCAGCAGTGAGTCGACGGGTGTTACTGAAGCTTTCTTT.

The chain's CDR3 is CASSPSVKANVLTF. DNA of the CDR3: TGTGCCAGCAGCCCCAGTGTTAAGGCCAACGTCCTGACTTTC. The rearrangement uses TRBV3-1 (or the pseudogene TRBV3-2) and TRBJ2-6; D unresolved. Germline lookup yields CDR1 LGHDT and CDR2 YNNKEL (reference sequence). Trimming stripped 4 bases from V and 6 bases from J, with 10 bases between. The CDR3 has 14 residues.

CDR3 sequence: CASSPTGTSASEQFF. As DNA, the CDR3 is TGTGCCAGCAGCCCGACAGGTACTAGCGCTAGTGAGCAGTTCTTC. This rearrangement joins TRBV11-3 to TRBJ2-1; D is possibly TRBD2 (7 bases). The V gene's germline CDR1 is SGHNT and CDR2 YENEEA. V gave up 5 bases and J gave up 9 bases, with 20 bases separating them. The CDR3 loop spans 15 amino acids.

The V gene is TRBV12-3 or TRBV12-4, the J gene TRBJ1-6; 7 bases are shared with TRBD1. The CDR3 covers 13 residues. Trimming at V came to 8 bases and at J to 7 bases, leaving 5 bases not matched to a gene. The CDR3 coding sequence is TGTGCCAGCGTAGACAGGGAGAATTCACCCCTCCACTTT. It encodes CASVDRENSPLHF.

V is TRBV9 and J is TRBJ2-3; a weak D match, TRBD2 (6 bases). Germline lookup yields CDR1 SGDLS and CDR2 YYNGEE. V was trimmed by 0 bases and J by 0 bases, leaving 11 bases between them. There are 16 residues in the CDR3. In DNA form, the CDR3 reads TGTGCCAGCAGCGTAGACAGCGGGCGGAGCACAGATACGCAGTATTTT. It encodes CASSVDSGRSTDTQYF.

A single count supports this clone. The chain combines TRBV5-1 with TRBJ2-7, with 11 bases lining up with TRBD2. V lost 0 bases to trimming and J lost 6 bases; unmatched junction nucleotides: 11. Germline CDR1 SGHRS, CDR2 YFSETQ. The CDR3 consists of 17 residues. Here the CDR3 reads CASSLGLAGLRSAEQYF. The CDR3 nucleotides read TGCGCCAGCAGCTTGGGACTAGCGGGACTCCGAAGCGCCGAGCAGTACTTC.

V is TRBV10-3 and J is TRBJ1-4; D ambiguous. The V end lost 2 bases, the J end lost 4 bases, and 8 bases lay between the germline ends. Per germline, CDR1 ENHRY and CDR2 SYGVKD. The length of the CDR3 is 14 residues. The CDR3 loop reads CAISEPEFNEKLFF. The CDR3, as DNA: TGTGCCATCAGTGAGCCTGAGTTTAATGAAAAACTGTTTTTT.